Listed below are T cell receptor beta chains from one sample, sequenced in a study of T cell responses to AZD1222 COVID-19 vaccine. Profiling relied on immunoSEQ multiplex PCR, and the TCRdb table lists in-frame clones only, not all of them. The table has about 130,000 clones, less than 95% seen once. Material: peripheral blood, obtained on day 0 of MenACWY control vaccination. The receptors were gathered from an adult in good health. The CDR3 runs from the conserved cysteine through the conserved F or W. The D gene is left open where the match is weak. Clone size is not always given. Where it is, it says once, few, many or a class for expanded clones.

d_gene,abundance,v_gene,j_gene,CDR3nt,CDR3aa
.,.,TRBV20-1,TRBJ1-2,TGCAGTGACGGGGATGGCTACACCTTC,CSDGDGYTF
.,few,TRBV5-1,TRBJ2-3,TGCGCCAGCAGCTTGGAATTATTCACGCCGGATACGCAGTATTTT,CASSLELFTPDTQYF
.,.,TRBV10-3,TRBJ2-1,TGTGCCATCAGTAAGACAGGAGATGACAATGAGCAGTTCTTC,CAISKTGDDNEQFF
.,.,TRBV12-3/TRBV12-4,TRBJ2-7,TGTGCCAGCAGTTTCGGGGCTAGCCGCGAGCAGTACTTC,CASSFGASREQYF
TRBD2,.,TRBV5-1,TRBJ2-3,TGCGCCAGCGGAGCGGGGGGAGGGGCAGATACGCAGTATTTT,CASGAGGGADTQYF
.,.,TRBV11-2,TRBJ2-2,TGTGCCAGCAGCCGACAGTTGAACACCGGGGAGCTGTTTTTT,CASSRQLNTGELFF
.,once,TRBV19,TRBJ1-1,TGTGCCAGTAGGCAAGGAACGGGACGGATGAACACTGAAGCTTTCTTT,CASRQGTGRMNTEAFF
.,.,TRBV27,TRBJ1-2,TGTGCCAGCAGTTTATCCAGGGTGGGCGGCTACACCTTC,CASSLSRVGGYTF
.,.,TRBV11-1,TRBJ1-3,TGTGCCAGCAGCTTTTATGGCCCTGGAAACACCATATATTTT,CASSFYGPGNTIYF
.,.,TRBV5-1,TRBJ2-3,TGCGCCAGCAGCGACCCTCTGCCCGGTAGTTCAGATACGCAGTATTTT,CASSDPLPGSSDTQYF
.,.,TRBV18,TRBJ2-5,TGTGCCAGCTCCACGGGGATTTTAGAGACCCAGTACTTC,CASSTGILETQYF
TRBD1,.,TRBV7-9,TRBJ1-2,TGTGCCAGCAGCTTAGCAGACAGGGGAAACTATGGCTACACCTTC,CASSLADRGNYGYTF
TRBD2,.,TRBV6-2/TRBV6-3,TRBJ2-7,TGTGCCAGCAGTATAACTAGCGGTTACGAGCAGTACTTC,CASSITSGYEQYF
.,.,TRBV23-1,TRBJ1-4,TGCGCCAGCAGTCAAAAGGGGCCGGCTAATGAAAAACTGTTTTTT,CASSQKGPANEKLFF
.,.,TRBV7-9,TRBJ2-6,TGTGCCAGCAGCCCGTACGGGGCAGACCACTCTGGGGCCAACGTCCTGACTTTC,CASSPYGADHSGANVLTF
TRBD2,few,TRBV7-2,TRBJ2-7,TGTGCCAGCAGCACTATCCGAACTAGCGGGAGGGACTTC,CASSTIRTSGRDF
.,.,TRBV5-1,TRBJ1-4,TGCGCCAGCAGCTTCCGGACAGCTTATAATGAAAAACTGTTTTTT,CASSFRTAYNEKLFF
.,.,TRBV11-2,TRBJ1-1,TGTGCCAGCAGGATAGGGTACGTGGGCACTGAAGCTTTCTTT,CASRIGYVGTEAFF
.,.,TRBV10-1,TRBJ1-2,TGCGCCAGCAGGGTTTATGGCTACACCTTC,CASRVYGYTF
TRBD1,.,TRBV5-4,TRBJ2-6,TGTGCCAGCAGCGCGTGGACAGGGCTCTCTGGGGCCAACGTCCTGACTTTC,CASSAWTGLSGANVLTF
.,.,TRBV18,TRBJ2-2,TGTGCCAGCTCACCAGGGGCGGGGTCGAACACCGGGGAGCTGTTTTTT,CASSPGAGSNTGELFF
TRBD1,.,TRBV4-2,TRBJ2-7,TGTGCCAGCAGCCAAGAAGGACAGGGAATGGGAGAGCAGTACTTC,CASSQEGQGMGEQYF
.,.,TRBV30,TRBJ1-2,TGTGCCTGGAGAGAGCAGGGATTGGGGGGCTACACCTTC,CAWREQGLGGYTF
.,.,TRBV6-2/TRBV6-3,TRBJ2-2,TGTGCCAGCAGTCCGTCGGACACCGGGGAGCTGTTTTTT,CASSPSDTGELFF
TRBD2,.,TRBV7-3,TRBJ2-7,TGTGCCAGCAGCCTAGGACTAGCGGGACCCTACGAGCAGTACTTC,CASSLGLAGPYEQYF
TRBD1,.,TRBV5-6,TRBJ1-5,TGTGCCAGCAGCTTACGTCCGACAGGGAATTATCAGCCCCAGCATTTT,CASSLRPTGNYQPQHF
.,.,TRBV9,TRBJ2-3,TGTGCCAGCAGCGCGCTGGGACTGGGAATCGCAGATACGCAGTATTTT,CASSALGLGIADTQYF
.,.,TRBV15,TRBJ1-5,TGTGCCACCAGCAGAGGTGGGGGGGGTAGCAATCAGCCCCAGCATTTT,CATSRGGGGSNQPQHF
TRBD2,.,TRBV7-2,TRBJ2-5,TGTGCCAGCAGCTTTATGCGGGGGGGGCAAGAGACCCAGTACTTC,CASSFMRGGQETQYF
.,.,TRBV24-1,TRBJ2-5,TGTGCCACCAGTGACGCGACAGCCCCTGAAGAGACCCAGTACTTC,CATSDATAPEETQYF
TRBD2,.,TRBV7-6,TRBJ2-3,TGTGCCAGCAGCCGTAGCCAGCGGGAGGGTACAGATACGCAGTATTTT,CASSRSQREGTDTQYF
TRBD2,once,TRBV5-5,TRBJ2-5,TGTGCCAGCAGCTTCGTTGCACCGGGACTAGCGGGAGCGGCCCAGTACTTC,CASSFVAPGLAGAAQYF
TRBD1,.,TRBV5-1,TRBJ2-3,TGCGCCAGCAGCGGAGGACAGGGGATCACAGATACGCAGTATTTT,CASSGGQGITDTQYF
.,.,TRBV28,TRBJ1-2,TGTGCCAGCACTGCGACGTTACGGGGCTATGGCTACACCTTC,CASTATLRGYGYTF
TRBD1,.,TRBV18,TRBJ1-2,TGTGCCAGCTCACCGAGGGGGCTCGACGGCTATGGCTACACCTTC,CASSPRGLDGYGYTF
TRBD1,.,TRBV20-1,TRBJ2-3,TGCAGTGCTAGTCGGGGGACAGGGGCCACAGATACGCAGTATTTT,CSASRGTGATDTQYF
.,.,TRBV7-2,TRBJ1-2,TGTGCCAGCAGCCGGGACCACCTTCGAGGCTACACCTTC,CASSRDHLRGYTF
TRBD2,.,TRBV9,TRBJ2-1,TGTGCCAGCAGCTCCCAAGCGGGAGGGGGGTACAATGAGCAGTTCTTC,CASSSQAGGGYNEQFF
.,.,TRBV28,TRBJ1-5,TGTGCCAGCAGTTTAAGGAACAGCAATCAGCCCCAGCATTTT,CASSLRNSNQPQHF
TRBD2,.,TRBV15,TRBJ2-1,TGTGCCACCAGCAGAGTTGGCGGGGGCTACAATGAGCAGTTCTTC,CATSRVGGGYNEQFF
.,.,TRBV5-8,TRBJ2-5,TGTGCCAGCCGAAGCGCAATTTTGGTTTCTAAGAGAGAGACCCAGTACTTC,CASRSAILVSKRETQYF
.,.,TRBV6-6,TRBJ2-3,TGTGCCAGCAGGCCAGGGAGCTTAGATACGCAGTATTTT,CASRPGSLDTQYF
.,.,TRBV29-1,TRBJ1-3,TGCAGCGTTGTAGGCTCTGGAAACACCATATATTTT,CSVVGSGNTIYF
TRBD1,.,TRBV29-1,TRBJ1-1,TGCAGCGTTGAAGGGACCGGGACAGCGAACACTGAAGCTTTCTTT,CSVEGTGTANTEAFF
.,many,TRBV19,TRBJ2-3,TGTGCCAGTAGTTCACGGGACTCAGAAGATACGCAGTATTTT,CASSSRDSEDTQYF